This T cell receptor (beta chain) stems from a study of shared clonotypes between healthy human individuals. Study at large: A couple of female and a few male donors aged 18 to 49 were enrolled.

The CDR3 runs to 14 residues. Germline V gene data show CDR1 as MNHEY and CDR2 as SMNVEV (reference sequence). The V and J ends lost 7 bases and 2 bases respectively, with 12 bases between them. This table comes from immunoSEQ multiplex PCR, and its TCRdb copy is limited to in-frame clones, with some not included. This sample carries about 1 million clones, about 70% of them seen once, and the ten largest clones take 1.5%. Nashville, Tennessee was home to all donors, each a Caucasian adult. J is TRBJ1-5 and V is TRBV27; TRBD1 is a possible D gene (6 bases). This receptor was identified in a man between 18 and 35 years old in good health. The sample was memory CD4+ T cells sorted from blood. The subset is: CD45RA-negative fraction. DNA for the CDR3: TGTGCCAGCAAGCGCGGGGGCGGCAATCAGCCCCAGCATTTT. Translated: CASKRGGGNQPQHF.